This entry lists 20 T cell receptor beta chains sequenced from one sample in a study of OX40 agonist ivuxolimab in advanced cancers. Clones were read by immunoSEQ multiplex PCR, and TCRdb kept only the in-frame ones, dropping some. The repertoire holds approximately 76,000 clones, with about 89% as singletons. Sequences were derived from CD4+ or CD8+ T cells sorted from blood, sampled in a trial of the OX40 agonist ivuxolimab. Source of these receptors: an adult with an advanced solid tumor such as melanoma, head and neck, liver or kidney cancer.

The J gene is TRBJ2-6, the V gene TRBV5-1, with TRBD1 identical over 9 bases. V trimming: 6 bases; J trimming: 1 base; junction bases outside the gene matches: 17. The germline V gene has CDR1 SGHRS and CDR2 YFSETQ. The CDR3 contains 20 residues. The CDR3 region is CASMVPAGDREGSGANVLTF. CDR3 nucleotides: TGCGCCAGCATGGTGCCCGCGGGGGACAGGGAGGGATCTGGGGCCAACGTCCTGACTTTC. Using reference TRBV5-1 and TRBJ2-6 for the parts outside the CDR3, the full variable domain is KAGVTQTPRYLIKTRGQQVTLSCSPISGHRSVSWYQQTPGQGLQFLFEYFSETQRNKGNFPGRFSGRQFSNSRSEMNVSTLELGDSALYLCASMVPAGDREGSGANVLTFGAGSRLTVL.

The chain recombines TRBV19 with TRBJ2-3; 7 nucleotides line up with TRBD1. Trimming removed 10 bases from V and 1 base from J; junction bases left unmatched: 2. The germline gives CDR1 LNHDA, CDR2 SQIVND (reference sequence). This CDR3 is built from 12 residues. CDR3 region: CAKGAGTDTQYF. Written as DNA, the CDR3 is TGTGCCAAGGGGGCAGGCACAGATACGCAGTATTTT. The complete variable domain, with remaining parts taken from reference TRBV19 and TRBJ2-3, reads DGGITQSPKYLFRKEGQNVTLSCEQNLNHDAMYWYRQDPGQGLRLIYYSQIVNDFQKGDIAEGYSVSREKKESFPLTVTSAQKNPTAFYLCAKGAGTDTQYFGPGTRLTVL.

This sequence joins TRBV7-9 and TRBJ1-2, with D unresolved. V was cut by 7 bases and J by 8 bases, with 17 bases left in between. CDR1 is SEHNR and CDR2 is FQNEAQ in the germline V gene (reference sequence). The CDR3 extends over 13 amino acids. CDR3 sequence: CASTASPLVGYTF. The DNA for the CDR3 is TGTGCCAGCACGGCCAGTCCGCTGGTCGGCTACACCTTC.

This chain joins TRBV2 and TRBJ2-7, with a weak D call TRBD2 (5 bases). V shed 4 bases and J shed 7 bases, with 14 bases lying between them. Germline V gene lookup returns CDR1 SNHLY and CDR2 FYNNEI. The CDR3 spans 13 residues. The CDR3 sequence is CASSVRAVREQYF. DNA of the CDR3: TGTGCCAGCAGTGTGAGGGCAGTCAGGGAGCAGTACTTC.

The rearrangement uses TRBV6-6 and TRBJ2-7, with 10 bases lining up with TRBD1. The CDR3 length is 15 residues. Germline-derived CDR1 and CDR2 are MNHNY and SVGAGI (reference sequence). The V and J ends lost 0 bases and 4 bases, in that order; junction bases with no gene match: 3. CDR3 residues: CASSYSAGQGYEQYF. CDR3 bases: TGTGCCAGCAGTTACTCTGCGGGACAGGGGTACGAGCAGTACTTC.

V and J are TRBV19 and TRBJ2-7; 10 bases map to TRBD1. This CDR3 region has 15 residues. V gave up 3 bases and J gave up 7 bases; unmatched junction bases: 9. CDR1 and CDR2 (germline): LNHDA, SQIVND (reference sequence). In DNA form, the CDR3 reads TGTGCCAGTAGTATGACCGGGACAGGGGTCATGGAGCAGTACTTC. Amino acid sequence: CASSMTGTGVMEQYF.

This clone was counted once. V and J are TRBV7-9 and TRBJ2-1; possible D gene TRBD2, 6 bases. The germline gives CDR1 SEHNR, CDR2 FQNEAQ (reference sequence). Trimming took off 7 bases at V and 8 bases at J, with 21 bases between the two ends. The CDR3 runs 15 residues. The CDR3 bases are TGTGCCAGCACCGACGGGACTTGGGGCATAGATGAGCAGTTCTTC. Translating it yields CASTDGTWGIDEQFF.

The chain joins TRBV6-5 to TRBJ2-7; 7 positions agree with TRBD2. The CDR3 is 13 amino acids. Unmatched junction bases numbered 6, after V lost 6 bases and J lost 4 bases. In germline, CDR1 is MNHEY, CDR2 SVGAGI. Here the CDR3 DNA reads TGTGCCAGCAGCCCGGGACTATGGTACGAGCAGTACTTC. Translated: CASSPGLWYEQYF.

CDR3 sequence: CASRRGGSAFF. For the CDR3, the DNA is TGTGCCAGCAGGAGAGGGGGGTCGGCTTTCTTT. V gene TRBV11-2 combines with J gene TRBJ1-1; a weak D match, TRBD1 (6 bases). The CDR3 totals 11 residues. V was shortened by 6 bases and J by 11 bases, with 13 bases between the two germline ends. The germline gives CDR1 SGHAT, CDR2 FQNNGV.

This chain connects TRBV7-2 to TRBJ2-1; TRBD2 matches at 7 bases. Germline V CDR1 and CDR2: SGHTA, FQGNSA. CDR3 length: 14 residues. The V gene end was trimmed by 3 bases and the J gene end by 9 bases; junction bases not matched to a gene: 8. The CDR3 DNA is TGTGCCAGCAGCTTGGGCGGGAGTGCTGTTGAGCAGTTCTTC. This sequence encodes CASSLGGSAVEQFF.

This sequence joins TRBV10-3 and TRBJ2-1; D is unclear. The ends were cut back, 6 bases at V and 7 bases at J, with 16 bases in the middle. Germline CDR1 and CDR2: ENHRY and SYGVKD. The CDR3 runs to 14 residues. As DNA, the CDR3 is TGTGCCATCAGCCCGGTCCTATGGTGGAATGAGCAGTTCTTC. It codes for CAISPVLWWNEQFF.

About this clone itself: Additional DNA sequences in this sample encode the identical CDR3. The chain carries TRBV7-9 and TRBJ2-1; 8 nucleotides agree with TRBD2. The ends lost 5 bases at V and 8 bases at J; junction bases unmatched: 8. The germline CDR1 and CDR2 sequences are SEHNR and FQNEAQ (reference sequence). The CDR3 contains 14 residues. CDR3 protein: CASSHGGGRDEQFF. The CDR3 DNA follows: TGTGCCAGCAGCCACGGGGGGGGGAGGGATGAGCAGTTCTTC.

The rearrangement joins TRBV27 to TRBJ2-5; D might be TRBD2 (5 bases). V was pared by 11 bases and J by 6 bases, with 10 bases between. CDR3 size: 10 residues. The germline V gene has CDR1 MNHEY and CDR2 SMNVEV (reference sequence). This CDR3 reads CAWRKQTQYF. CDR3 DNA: TGTGCCTGGAGGAAACAGACCCAGTACTTC.

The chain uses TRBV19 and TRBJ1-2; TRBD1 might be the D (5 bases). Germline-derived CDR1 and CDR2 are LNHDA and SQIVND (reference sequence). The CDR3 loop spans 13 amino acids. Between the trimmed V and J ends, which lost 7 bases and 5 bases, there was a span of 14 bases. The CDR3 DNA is TGTGCCAGTACCTTTAGGAAGGGGTATGGCTACACCTTC. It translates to CASTFRKGYGYTF.

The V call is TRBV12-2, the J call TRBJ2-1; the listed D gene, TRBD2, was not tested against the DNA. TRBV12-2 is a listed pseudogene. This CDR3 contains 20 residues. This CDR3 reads CASRLAYRVGRGGSYNEQFF. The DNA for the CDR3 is TGTGCAAGTCGCTTAGCTTATCGCGTCGGGAGGGGCGGCTCCTACAATGAGCAGTTCTTC.

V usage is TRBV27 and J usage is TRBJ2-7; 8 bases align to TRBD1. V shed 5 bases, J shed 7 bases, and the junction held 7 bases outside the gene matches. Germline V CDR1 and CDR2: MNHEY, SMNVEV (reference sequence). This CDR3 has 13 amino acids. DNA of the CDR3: TGTGCCAGCAGTCTTCGACAGGGGAGAGAGCAGTACTTC. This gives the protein CASSLRQGREQYF.

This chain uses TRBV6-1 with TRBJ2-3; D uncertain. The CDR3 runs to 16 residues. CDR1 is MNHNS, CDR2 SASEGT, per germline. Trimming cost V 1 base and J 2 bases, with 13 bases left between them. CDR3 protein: CASSEDGGSNTDTQYF. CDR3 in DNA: TGTGCCAGCAGTGAAGACGGCGGCTCAAACACAGATACGCAGTATTTT.

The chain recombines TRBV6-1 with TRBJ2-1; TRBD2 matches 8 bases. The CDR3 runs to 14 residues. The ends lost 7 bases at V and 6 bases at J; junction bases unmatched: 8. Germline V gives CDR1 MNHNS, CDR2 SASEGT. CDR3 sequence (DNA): TGTGCCAGCATGGGAGCGGGAGTAACCAATGAGCAGTTCTTC. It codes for CASMGAGVTNEQFF.

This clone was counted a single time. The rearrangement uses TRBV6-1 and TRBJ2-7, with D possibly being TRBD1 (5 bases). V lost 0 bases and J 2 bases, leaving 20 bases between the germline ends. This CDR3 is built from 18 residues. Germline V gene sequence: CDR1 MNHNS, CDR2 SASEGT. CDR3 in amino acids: CASSEASSGLGATYEQYF. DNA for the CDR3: TGTGCCAGCAGTGAAGCGTCATCCGGGTTAGGGGCAACCTACGAGCAGTACTTC.

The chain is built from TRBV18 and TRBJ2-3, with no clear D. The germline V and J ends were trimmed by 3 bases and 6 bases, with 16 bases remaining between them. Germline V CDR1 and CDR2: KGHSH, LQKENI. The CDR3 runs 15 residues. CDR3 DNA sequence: TGTGCCAGCTCACCTTTAATTTTAGCTCGGGATACGCAGTATTTT. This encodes CASSPLILARDTQYF.